These T cell receptor beta chains were read from a single sample in a study of blood T cell repertoires in COVID-19. Clones were read by immunoSEQ multiplex PCR, and TCRdb kept only the in-frame ones, dropping some. Among 250,000 to 350,000 clones listed, roughly 89% were seen once. The sequenced material came from peripheral blood. The receptor set was obtained from a man between 25 and 39 years old with acute or convalescent COVID-19. Both conserved end residues are part of each CDR3. The order of the fields is D gene, J gene, V gene, clone size, CDR3 protein, CDR3 DNA. The D gene is left open where the match is weak. Expanded clones are given a class, and other clones once, few, many or no size at all.

D: TRBD2; J: TRBJ2-2; V: TRBV19; size: -; CDR3: CASSLRLAGGGGELFF; DNA: TGTGCCAGTAGTTTAAGACTAGCGGGAGGTGGCGGGGAGCTGTTTTTT
D: -; J: TRBJ2-6; V: TRBV28; size: -; CDR3: CASSLEGGQYPSGANVLTF; DNA: TGTGCCAGCAGTTTAGAGGGCGGACAGTACCCCTCTGGGGCCAACGTCCTGACTTTC
D: -; J: TRBJ2-1; V: TRBV7-2; size: -; CDR3: CASSQNRAPNEQFF; DNA: TGTGCCAGCAGCCAGAACAGGGCTCCGAATGAGCAGTTCTTC
D: TRBD1; J: TRBJ2-1; V: TRBV28; size: -; CDR3: CASRPTGGNEQFF; DNA: TGTGCCAGCAGACCGACAGGGGGGAATGAGCAGTTCTTC
D: -; J: TRBJ2-1; V: TRBV19; size: -; CDR3: CASSARNEQFF; DNA: TGTGCCAGCTCCGCCAGGAATGAGCAGTTCTTC
D: -; J: TRBJ2-7; V: TRBV7-2; size: -; CDR3: CASSSRTVSSYEQYF; DNA: TGTGCCAGCAGCTCAAGGACAGTCAGCTCCTACGAGCAGTACTTC
D: TRBD1; J: TRBJ1-1; V: TRBV25-1; size: -; CDR3: CASSRTGINTEAFF; DNA: TGTGCCAGCAGTCGGACAGGCATTAACACTGAAGCTTTCTTT
D: TRBD1; J: TRBJ1-5; V: TRBV5-4; size: once; CDR3: CASSPGQGVNQPQHF; DNA: TGTGCCAGCAGTCCGGGACAGGGAGTCAACCAGCCCCAGCATTTT
D: -; J: TRBJ1-3; V: TRBV29-1; size: -; CDR3: CSVELWSSGNTIYF; DNA: TGCAGCGTTGAATTGTGGAGCTCTGGAAACACCATATATTTT
D: TRBD1; J: TRBJ2-3; V: TRBV10-1; size: -; CDR3: CASSGGQGRTDTQYF; DNA: TGCGCCAGCAGCGGCGGACAGGGGCGGACAGATACGCAGTATTTT
D: TRBD1; J: TRBJ1-5; V: TRBV3-1/TRBV3-2; size: -; CDR3: CASSQRSNRGTNQPQHF; DNA: TGTGCCAGCAGCCAACGTTCGAACAGGGGGACGAATCAGCCCCAGCATTTT
D: -; J: TRBJ2-2; V: TRBV6-5; size: -; CDR3: CATPINTGELFF; DNA: TGTGCCACCCCAATTAACACCGGGGAGCTGTTTTTT
D: TRBD2; J: TRBJ2-1; V: TRBV5-1; size: -; CDR3: CASSTTSGGYNEQFF; DNA: TGCGCCAGCAGCACGACTAGCGGGGGGTACAATGAGCAGTTCTTC
D: -; J: TRBJ1-3; V: TRBV5-5; size: once; CDR3: CASSLAGTNGNTIYF; DNA: TGTGCCAGCAGCTTGGCCGGGACAAATGGAAACACCATATATTTT
D: TRBD1; J: TRBJ1-2; V: TRBV19; size: once; CDR3: CASQGTGFEGIFGYTF; DNA: TGTGCCAGTCAAGGGACAGGGTTTGAGGGAATATTTGGCTACACCTTC
D: -; J: TRBJ2-4; V: TRBV6-1; size: -; CDR3: CASSEGGDNIQYF; DNA: TGTGCCAGCAGTGAAGGAGGAGACAACATTCAGTACTTC
D: -; J: TRBJ1-2; V: TRBV30; size: -; CDR3: CAWKENYGYTF; DNA: TGTGCCTGGAAGGAGAACTATGGCTACACCTTC
D: TRBD1; J: TRBJ1-6; V: TRBV13; size: -; CDR3: CASSPRTGLNSPLHF; DNA: TGTGCCAGCAGCCCTCGGACAGGACTCAATTCACCCCTCCACTTT
D: TRBD2; J: TRBJ2-7; V: TRBV3-1/TRBV3-2; size: -; CDR3: CASREGGRFSEQYF; DNA: TGTGCCAGCAGGGAGGGCGGGAGATTTTCCGAGCAGTACTTC
D: -; J: TRBJ2-3; V: TRBV30; size: -; CDR3: CAWSVLGSGGTQYF; DNA: TGTGCCTGGAGTGTACTTGGCAGCGGAGGTACGCAGTATTTT
D: TRBD1; J: TRBJ1-5; V: TRBV5-4; size: -; CDR3: CASSVFTGTGGYSNQPQHF; DNA: TGTGCCAGCAGCGTTTTTACCGGGACAGGAGGATATAGCAATCAGCCCCAGCATTTT
D: TRBD2; J: TRBJ2-4; V: TRBV6-6; size: -; CDR3: CASSRTGTSGSLAKNIQYF; DNA: TGTGCCAGCAGCCGAACCGGGACTAGCGGGAGCCTAGCCAAAAACATTCAGTACTTC
D: TRBD1; J: TRBJ1-2; V: TRBV25-1; size: -; CDR3: CASSEGGQPAGYTF; DNA: TGTGCCAGCAGTGAGGGGGGACAGCCTGCCGGCTACACCTTC
D: TRBD1; J: TRBJ2-1; V: TRBV30; size: -; CDR3: CAWGTGLIQGNEQFF; DNA: TGTGCCTGGGGGACAGGGCTTATACAAGGGAATGAGCAGTTCTTC
D: TRBD2; J: TRBJ2-5; V: TRBV4-2; size: -; CDR3: CASSQDPWGEGRETQYF; DNA: TGTGCCAGCAGCCAAGATCCCTGGGGGGAGGGCAGAGAGACCCAGTACTTC
D: -; J: TRBJ1-2; V: TRBV13; size: few; CDR3: CASSLGGEGYGYTF; DNA: TGTGCCAGCAGCCTAGGGGGAGAGGGCTATGGCTACACCTTC
D: -; J: TRBJ1-3; V: TRBV27; size: -; CDR3: CASSLRNSHGNTIYF; DNA: TGTGCCAGCAGTTTGAGGAATTCTCATGGAAACACCATATATTTT
D: -; J: TRBJ2-3; V: TRBV28; size: -; CDR3: CASSFNTDTQYF; DNA: TGTGCCAGCAGTTTTAACACAGATACGCAGTATTTT
D: TRBD2; J: TRBJ2-7; V: TRBV19; size: -; CDR3: CASSKRTSGSYEQYF; DNA: TGTGCCAGTAGTAAAAGGACTAGCGGGAGCTACGAGCAGTACTTC
D: -; J: TRBJ2-5; V: TRBV19; size: -; CDR3: CASSRGVGASQETQYF; DNA: TGTGCCAGTAGTAGGGGGGTCGGGGCGAGCCAAGAGACCCAGTACTTC
D: -; J: TRBJ1-2; V: TRBV11-2; size: -; CDR3: CASSSPGGANYGYTF; DNA: TGTGCCAGCAGCTCCCCAGGTGGTGCAAACTATGGCTACACCTTC
D: -; J: TRBJ2-7; V: TRBV19; size: -; CDR3: CASSMTTGFSYEQYF; DNA: TGTGCCAGTAGTATGACGACAGGTTTCTCCTACGAGCAGTACTTC
D: TRBD1; J: TRBJ1-6; V: TRBV28; size: -; CDR3: CASRLGQVLNSPLHF; DNA: TGTGCCAGCAGACTCGGACAGGTTCTTAATTCACCCCTCCACTTT
D: TRBD1; J: TRBJ1-6; V: TRBV19; size: -; CDR3: CASSIGDREYNSPLHF; DNA: TGTGCCAGTAGTATAGGGGACAGGGAATATAATTCACCCCTCCACTTT
D: -; J: TRBJ1-4; V: TRBV7-9; size: -; CDR3: CASSLSRNEKLFF; DNA: TGTGCCAGCAGCTTGTCCAGGAATGAAAAACTGTTTTTT
D: -; J: TRBJ2-7; V: TRBV28; size: once; CDR3: CASSLGGVQYEQYF; DNA: TGTGCCAGCAGTTTAGGCGGGGTCCAGTACGAGCAGTACTTC
D: -; J: TRBJ1-2; V: TRBV6-5; size: -; CDR3: CASSFGARDYGYTF; DNA: TGTGCCAGCAGTTTTGGGGCTCGGGACTATGGCTACACCTTC
D: TRBD1; J: TRBJ2-1; V: TRBV19; size: -; CDR3: CASSPGTGGYNEQFF; DNA: TGTGCCAGTAGTCCCGGGACAGGGGGCTACAATGAGCAGTTCTTC
D: -; J: TRBJ2-7; V: TRBV27; size: -; CDR3: CASSFMDRFTKQYF; DNA: TGTGCCAGCAGTTTCATGGACAGATTTACGAAGCAGTACTTC
D: TRBD2; J: TRBJ2-1; V: TRBV9; size: once; CDR3: CASGTSGGSSYNEQFF; DNA: TGTGCCAGCGGGACTAGCGGGGGGAGCTCCTACAATGAGCAGTTCTTC
D: -; J: TRBJ1-4; V: TRBV6-5; size: -; CDR3: CASSKSRGNEKLFF; DNA: TGTGCCAGCAGTAAAAGCCGGGGGAATGAAAAACTGTTTTTT
D: TRBD2; J: TRBJ2-3; V: TRBV7-9; size: -; CDR3: CASSLKTSGGAADTQYF; DNA: TGTGCCAGCAGCTTAAAGACTAGCGGGGGGGCAGCAGATACGCAGTATTTT
D: TRBD2; J: TRBJ2-5; V: TRBV5-1; size: -; CDR3: CASSKNPGTSGASPGETQYF; DNA: TGCGCCAGCAGCAAAAACCCAGGGACTAGCGGGGCCTCCCCCGGGGAGACCCAGTACTTC
D: TRBD1; J: TRBJ1-5; V: TRBV3-1/TRBV3-2; size: once; CDR3: CASSPDRVQPQHF; DNA: TGTGCCAGCAGCCCGGACAGGGTCCAGCCCCAGCATTTT